This T cell receptor (beta chain) was recorded in a study of lymphopenia after photon versus proton radiotherapy. TCRdb keeps only in-frame clones here, not all; method: immunoSEQ multiplex PCR. The sample carries roughly 40,000 clones, about four fifths recorded once. V dropped 5 bases and J dropped 8; count of bases not matched to a gene: 5. Germline V gene lookup returns CDR1 SEHNR and CDR2 FQNEAQ (reference sequence). The CDR3 has 12 amino acids. This specimen was peripheral blood, taken from a patient treated with proton-based radiotherapy. The receptor was derived from a woman aged 70-85 years with pancreatic cancer. V and J are TRBV7-9 and TRBJ1-1, with 7 bases identical to TRBD1. The CDR3 sequence: CASSPEDREAFF. As DNA, the CDR3 is TGTGCCAGCAGCCCTGAGGACAGGGAAGCTTTCTTT.